The 27 T cell receptor beta chains listed next were all sequenced from one sample in a study of early T cells in non-severe SARS-CoV-2 infection. One entry per CDR3 protein, called by TCRdb with MiXCR from the 5' RACE reads. The sample records fewer than 30,000 distinct CDR3 sequences, 5.3% being singletons. Specimen: whole blood. The origin of the receptors is an adult who was a healthcare worker with PCR-confirmed SARS-CoV-2 infection or an uninfected control (not recorded which).

This clonotype has at least ten counts. J is TRBJ1-1 and V is TRBV18; no reliable D call. The V and J ends lost 0 bases and 8 bases respectively, with 16 bases between them. Germline V lookup: CDR1 KGHSH, CDR2 LQKENI. The CDR3 length is 15 residues. The CDR3 is CASSPPSGSRREAFF. The CDR3 DNA sequence: TGTGCCAGCTCACCACCGAGTGGTTCCCGGCGAGAAGCTTTCTTT.

This clonotype has at least ten counts. V usage is TRBV20-1 and J usage is TRBJ2-1; 13 bases map to TRBD2. V shed 6 bases and J 2 bases; nucleotides not matched to a gene: 10. The germline CDR1 and CDR2 sequences are DFQATT and SNEGSKA (reference sequence). This CDR3 is built from 17 residues. This chain's CDR3 is CSASGLAGAQPYNEQFF. CDR3 nucleotide sequence: TGCAGTGCCTCCGGACTAGCGGGAGCTCAACCCTACAATGAGCAGTTCTTC.

In its sample, this clonotype was seen a few times. This rearrangement joins TRBV12-3 or TRBV12-4 to TRBJ1-2; 9 nucleotides line up with TRBD1. There are 13 residues in the CDR3. V dropped 3 bases and J dropped 6; count of bases not matched to a gene: 2. In nucleotides, the CDR3 is TGTGCCAGCAGTTTTAACAGGGGGCATGGCTACACCTTC. Translated, it gives CASSFNRGHGYTF.

On this clonotype itself: A much larger clonotype is one base distant, so this may be a read error. The chain couples TRBV6-6 to TRBJ2-5; a possible D gene is TRBD2 (5 bases). Germline lookup yields CDR1 MNHNY and CDR2 SVGAGI (reference sequence). The CDR3 spans 13 residues. The CDR3 DNA sequence: TGTACCAGCAGTTACCGGCGGGAAGAGACCCAGTACTTC. The encoded protein is CTSSYRREETQYF.

This clonotype was counted at least ten times. V is TRBV7-3 and J is TRBJ2-3; the match to TRBD2 covers 13 bases. This CDR3 is 15 amino acids long. The junction had 3 bases not matched to a gene; V was cut back by 5 bases and J by 4 bases. The V gene's germline CDR1 is SGHTA and CDR2 FQGTGA. CDR3 nucleotide sequence: TGTGCCAGCAGCATCGGACTAGCGGGAGCAGATACGCAGTATTTT. This encodes CASSIGLAGADTQYF.

The sample holds many counts of this clonotype. The chain couples TRBV29-1 to TRBJ1-1; 9 nucleotides line up with TRBD1. Germline values: CDR1 SQVTM, CDR2 ANQGSEA. J was trimmed by 4 bases and V by 1 base; bases with no gene match: 1. CDR3 length: 13 amino acids. This CDR3 is CSVEGQGGTEAFF. The CDR3 nucleotides are TGCAGCGTTGAAGGACAGGGGGGCACTGAAGCTTTCTTT.

This clonotype has only a few counts. The chain employs TRBV11-2 and TRBJ2-1; no clear D. Germline CDR1 SGHAT, CDR2 FQNNGV. The CDR3 contains 17 residues. Trimming left V 1 base short and J 4 bases short, with 17 bases between. CDR3 in amino acids: CASSLGARTDKYNEQFF. In DNA, the CDR3 is TGTGCCAGCAGCTTAGGAGCGAGGACCGACAAATACAATGAGCAGTTCTTC.

This clonotype came up many times. The J gene is TRBJ1-1, the V gene TRBV7-9, with D unresolved. Germline V CDR1 and CDR2: SEHNR, FQNEAQ (reference sequence). CDR3 size: 14 residues. Trimming left V 5 bases short and J 3 bases short, with 13 bases between. The CDR3 region has the DNA TGTGCCAGCAGCCGTCAGTCTGGACACACTGAAGCTTTCTTT. Residues: CASSRQSGHTEAFF.

This clonotype was counted many times. The chain couples TRBV20-1 to TRBJ2-1; TRBD1 agrees at 8 bases. Per germline, CDR1 DFQATT and CDR2 SNEGSKA (reference sequence). With V trimmed by 3 bases and J by 7 bases, 8 bases remained unmatched. CDR3 length equals 14 residues. In DNA, the CDR3 is TGCAGTGCTAGCAGGGGGCCACATTATAATGAGCAGTTCTTC. It is translated as CSASRGPHYNEQFF.

The sample holds many counts of this clonotype. This chain connects TRBV20-1 to TRBJ2-5; D might be TRBD2 (7 bases). The CDR3 runs 16 residues. CDR1 is DFQATT, CDR2 SNEGSKA, per germline (reference sequence). V was pared by 5 bases and J by 2 bases, with 21 bases between. The CDR3 coding sequence is TGCAGTGCTGAAAATCGAGGGGGAGGGGAACAAGAGACCCAGTACTTC. Its translation: CSAENRGGGEQETQYF.

This clonotype was recorded at least ten times. The chain combines TRBV12-3 or TRBV12-4 with TRBJ2-7; 11 bases line up with TRBD2. CDR3 size: 14 residues. Trimming at V came to 5 bases and at J to 6 bases, leaving 6 bases not matched to a gene. CDR3 loop: CASSIPGLAAEQYF. DNA of the CDR3: TGTGCCAGCAGTATTCCGGGACTAGCGGCCGAGCAGTACTTC.

The chain has TRBV18 and TRBJ2-2; 7 bases agree with TRBD2. The germline CDR1 and CDR2 sequences are KGHSH and LQKENI. The CDR3 contains 13 residues. With V trimmed by 6 bases and J by 6 bases, 4 bases remained unmatched. The CDR3 sequence is CASSGREAGELFF. The CDR3 DNA reads as TGTGCCAGCTCCGGCCGGGAGGCCGGGGAGCTGTTTTTT.

Many counts were recorded for this clonotype. V is TRBV18 and J is TRBJ1-2; TRBD1 agrees at 9 bases. V was pared by 3 bases and J by 8 bases, with 10 bases of the junction left unmatched. This CDR3 has 15 amino acids. Germline assignment: CDR1 KGHSH and CDR2 LQKENI. The CDR3 region is CASSPASGTGYGYTF. The CDR3 DNA follows: TGTGCCAGCTCACCTGCCTCCGGGACAGGGTACGGCTACACCTTC.

In this sample, this clonotype turned up many times. J is TRBJ2-1 and V is TRBV5-1, with D perhaps TRBD2 (6 bases). CDR3 length equals 18 residues. CDR1 and CDR2 from the germline V gene are SGHRS and YFSETQ. V lost 0 bases and J lost 4, with 20 bases in between. CDR3 in amino acids: CASSLGTSRDFKYNEQFF. The CDR3 nucleotides read TGCGCCAGCAGCTTGGGGACGTCTAGGGACTTTAAGTACAATGAGCAGTTCTTC.

There are many counts of this clonotype. This chain joins TRBV5-1 and TRBJ2-1, with 10 positions matching TRBD1. The germline V gene encodes CDR1 SGHRS and CDR2 YFSETQ. V was pared by 5 bases and J by 8 bases, with 13 bases of the junction left unmatched. The CDR3 is 16 residues long. CDR3 sequence reads: CASRLPGTGANDEQFF. DNA of the CDR3: TGCGCCAGCAGATTACCCGGGACAGGGGCGAACGATGAGCAGTTCTTC.

This clonotype was seen ten or more times. The chain uses TRBV7-2 and TRBJ2-3, with 11 bases identical to TRBD2. The CDR3 contains 17 residues. V was clipped by 4 bases and J by 5 bases; unmatched bases: 11. CDR1 and CDR2 (germline): SGHTA, FQGNSA. In DNA, the CDR3 is TGTGCCAGCAGCTCATGGAGGACTAGCGGGTCTGGAGATACGCAGTATTTT. Protein: CASSSWRTSGSGDTQYF.

This clonotype occurred a few times. The chain uses TRBV21-1 and TRBJ2-2; no DNA check was done on the table's D call, TRBD1. TRBV21-1 represents a pseudogene. The CDR3 sequence is 17 residues long. The CDR3 nucleotides are TGTGCCAGCAGCATAAAGGACTCAGACCCGGGCACCGGGGAGCTGTTTTTT. It translates to CASSIKDSDPGTGELFF.

This clonotype was detected ten times or more. The chain carries TRBV20-1 and TRBJ2-7; possible D gene TRBD2, 6 bases. Germline assignment: CDR1 DFQATT and CDR2 SNEGSKA (reference sequence). The CDR3 is 14 residues long. V lost 1 base and J lost 6, with 16 bases in between. This CDR3 is CSARALEGSGEQYF. The CDR3 bases are TGCAGTGCTAGAGCCTTGGAGGGGAGCGGCGAGCAGTACTTC.

V gene TRBV9 combines with J gene TRBJ2-7; the D gene is possibly TRBD1 (5 bases). CDR3 length: 12 residues. From germline, CDR1 is SGDLS and CDR2 YYNGEE. The V and J ends lost 4 bases and 3 bases respectively, with 8 bases between them. The CDR3 region has the DNA TGTGCCAGCAGCAGGGGCAGCTACGAGCAGTACTTC. Encoded protein: CASSRGSYEQYF.

This clonotype was counted many times. The chain recombines TRBV7-2 with TRBJ2-6; 14 positions agree with TRBD2. This CDR3 contains 17 residues. V lost 6 bases, J lost 4 bases, and 5 bases stayed unmatched. The germline V gene has CDR1 SGHTA and CDR2 FQGNSA. This CDR3 reads CASSGTSGREGANVLTF. The CDR3 nucleotides are TGTGCCAGCAGTGGGACTAGCGGGAGAGAGGGGGCCAACGTCCTGACTTTC.

This clonotype was recorded many times. This chain joins TRBV20-1 and TRBJ2-1; D unresolved. V was pared by 0 bases and J by 0 bases, with 12 bases between. CDR3 size: 16 residues. Per germline, CDR1 DFQATT and CDR2 SNEGSKA (reference sequence). The CDR3 loop reads CSARDQQGSSYNEQFF. The CDR3, as DNA: TGCAGTGCTAGAGATCAGCAAGGAAGCTCCTACAATGAGCAGTTCTTC.

This clonotype has ten or more counts. The V gene is TRBV6-2 or TRBV6-3, the J gene TRBJ2-7, with 10 bases fitting TRBD1. This CDR3 has 16 residues. Unmatched junction bases numbered 10, after V lost 5 bases and J lost 3 bases. The germline gives CDR1 MNHEY, CDR2 SVGEGT. This CDR3 reads CASSTRPGTGDYEQYF. CDR3 in DNA: TGTGCCAGCAGTACACGGCCCGGGACAGGGGACTACGAGCAGTACTTC.

This clonotype was counted only a few times. This may stem from a read error, because a much larger clone lies one nucleotide away. The rearrangement links TRBV29-1 to TRBJ1-5; D is undetermined. Germline CDR1 and CDR2: SQVTM and ANQGSEA. The CDR3 length is 14 residues. In DNA, the CDR3 is TGCGGCGTTGCAAACGAAGACCGGGAGCAGCCCCAGCATTTT. Amino acid sequence: CGVANEDREQPQHF.

The rearrangement joins TRBV7-8 to TRBJ2-5, with TRBD1 identical over 8 bases. The junction had 10 bases not matched to a gene; V was cut back by 5 bases and J by 2 bases. The CDR3 runs to 16 residues. Germline V CDR1 and CDR2: SGHVS, FQNEAQ. The CDR3 is CASSPYRGLRQETQYF. CDR3 nucleotides: TGTGCCAGCAGCCCCTACAGGGGGTTAAGGCAAGAGACCCAGTACTTC.

This clonotype was recorded a few times. This chain connects TRBV6-5 to TRBJ2-1, with TRBD2 as a possible D gene (5 bases). Germline CDR1 is MNHEY and CDR2 is SVGAGI. The ends were cut back, 2 bases at V and 3 bases at J, with 14 bases in the middle. The length of the CDR3 is 16 residues. The CDR3 DNA sequence: TGTGCCAGCAGTTACGAGTCGCTAGCCTTCTACAATGAGCAGTTCTTC. It is translated as CASSYESLAFYNEQFF.

The sample holds many counts of this clonotype. The chain uses TRBV24-1 and TRBJ2-7; 8 bases are a match to TRBD2. V trimming: 10 bases; J trimming: 2 bases; junction bases outside the gene matches: 6. The V gene's germline CDR1 is KGHDR and CDR2 SFDVKD. There are 13 residues in the CDR3. The CDR3 here is CATAPGGAYEQYF. The CDR3 DNA follows: TGTGCCACGGCTCCCGGGGGGGCCTACGAGCAGTACTTC.

This clonotype was detected only a few times. The DNA of the CDR3 is TGTGCCAGTAACCAACTCTCTGGGGCCAACGTCCTGACTTTC. As protein: CASNQLSGANVLTF. J is TRBJ2-6 and V is TRBV19; D unresolved. Germline CDR1 reads LNHDA; CDR2 reads SQIVND (reference sequence). The CDR3 consists of 14 residues. Trimming pared 7 bases from V and 0 bases from J, leaving 7 bases between.